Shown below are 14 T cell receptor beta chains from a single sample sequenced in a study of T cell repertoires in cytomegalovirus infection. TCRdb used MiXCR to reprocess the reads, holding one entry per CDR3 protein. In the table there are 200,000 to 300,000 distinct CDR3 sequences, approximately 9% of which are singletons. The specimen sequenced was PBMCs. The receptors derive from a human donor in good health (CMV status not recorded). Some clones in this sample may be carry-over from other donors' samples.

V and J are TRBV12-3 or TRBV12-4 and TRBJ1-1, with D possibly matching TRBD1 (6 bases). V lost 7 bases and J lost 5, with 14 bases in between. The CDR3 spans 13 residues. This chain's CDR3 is CASTIGQQTEAFF. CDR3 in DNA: TGTGCCAGCACCATAGGACAGCAAACTGAAGCTTTCTTT.

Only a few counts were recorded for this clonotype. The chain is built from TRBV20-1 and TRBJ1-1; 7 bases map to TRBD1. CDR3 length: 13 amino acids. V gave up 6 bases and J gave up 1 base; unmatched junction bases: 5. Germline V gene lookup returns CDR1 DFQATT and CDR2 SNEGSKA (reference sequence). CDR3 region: CSAGGQTNTEAFF. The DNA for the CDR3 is TGCAGTGCCGGGGGACAGACGAACACTGAAGCTTTCTTT.

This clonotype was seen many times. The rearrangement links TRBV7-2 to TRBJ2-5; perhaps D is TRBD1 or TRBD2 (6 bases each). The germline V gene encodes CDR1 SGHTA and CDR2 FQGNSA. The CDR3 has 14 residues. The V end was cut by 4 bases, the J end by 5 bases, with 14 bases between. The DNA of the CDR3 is TGTGCCAGCAGCTCGCGAGTAGGGGGGGAGACCCAGTACTTC. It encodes CASSSRVGGETQYF.

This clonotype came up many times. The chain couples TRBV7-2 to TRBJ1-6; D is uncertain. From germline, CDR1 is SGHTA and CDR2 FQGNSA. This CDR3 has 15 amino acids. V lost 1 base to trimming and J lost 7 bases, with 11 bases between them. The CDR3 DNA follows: TGTGCCAGCAGCTTAGGGGCAGGCAGAAATTCACCCCTCCACTTT. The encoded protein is CASSLGAGRNSPLHF.

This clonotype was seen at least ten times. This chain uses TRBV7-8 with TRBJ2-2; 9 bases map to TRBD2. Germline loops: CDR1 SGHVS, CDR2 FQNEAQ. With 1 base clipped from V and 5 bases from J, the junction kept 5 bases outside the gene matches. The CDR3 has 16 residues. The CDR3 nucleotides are TGTGCCAGCAGCTTAGGACTAGCGGTTTTGACCGGGGAGCTGTTTTTT. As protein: CASSLGLAVLTGELFF.

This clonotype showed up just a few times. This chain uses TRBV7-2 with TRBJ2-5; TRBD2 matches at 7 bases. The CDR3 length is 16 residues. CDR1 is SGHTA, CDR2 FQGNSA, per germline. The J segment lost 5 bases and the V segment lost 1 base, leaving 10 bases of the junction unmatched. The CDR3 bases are TGTGCCAGCAGCTTAGGAGTGGCGGGAGAGGGGGAGACCCAGTACTTC. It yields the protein CASSLGVAGEGETQYF.

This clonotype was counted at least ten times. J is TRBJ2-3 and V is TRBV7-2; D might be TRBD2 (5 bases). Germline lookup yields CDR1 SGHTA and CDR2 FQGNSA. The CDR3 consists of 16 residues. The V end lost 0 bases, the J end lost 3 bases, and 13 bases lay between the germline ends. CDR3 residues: CASSLAVRTRTDTQYF. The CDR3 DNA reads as TGTGCCAGCAGCTTAGCGGTACGAACTAGGACAGATACGCAGTATTTT.

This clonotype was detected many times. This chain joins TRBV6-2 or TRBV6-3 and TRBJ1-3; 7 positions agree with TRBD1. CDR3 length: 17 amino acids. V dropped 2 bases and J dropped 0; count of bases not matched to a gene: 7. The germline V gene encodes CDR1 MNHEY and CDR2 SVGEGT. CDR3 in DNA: TGTGCCAGCAGTTACGGGACAGACCGGTTCTCTGGAAACACCATATATTTT. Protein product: CASSYGTDRFSGNTIYF.

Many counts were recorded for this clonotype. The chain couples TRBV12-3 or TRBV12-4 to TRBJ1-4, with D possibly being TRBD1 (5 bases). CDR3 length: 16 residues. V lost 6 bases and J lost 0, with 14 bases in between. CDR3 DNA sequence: TGTGCCAGCAGCAATCGACAGACGGCAACTAATGAAAAACTGTTTTTT. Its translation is CASSNRQTATNEKLFF.

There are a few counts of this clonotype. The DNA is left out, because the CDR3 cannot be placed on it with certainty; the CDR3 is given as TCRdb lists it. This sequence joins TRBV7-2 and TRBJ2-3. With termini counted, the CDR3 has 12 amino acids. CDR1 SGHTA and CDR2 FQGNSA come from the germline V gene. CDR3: CASSWARGTLDF.

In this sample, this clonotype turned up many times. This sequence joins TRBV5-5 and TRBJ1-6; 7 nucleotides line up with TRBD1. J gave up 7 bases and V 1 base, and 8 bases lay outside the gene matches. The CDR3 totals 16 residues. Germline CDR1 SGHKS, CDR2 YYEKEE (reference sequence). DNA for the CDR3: TGTGCCAGCAGCTTGATGACAGGGTCTCGGAATTCACCCCTCCACTTT. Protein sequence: CASSLMTGSRNSPLHF.

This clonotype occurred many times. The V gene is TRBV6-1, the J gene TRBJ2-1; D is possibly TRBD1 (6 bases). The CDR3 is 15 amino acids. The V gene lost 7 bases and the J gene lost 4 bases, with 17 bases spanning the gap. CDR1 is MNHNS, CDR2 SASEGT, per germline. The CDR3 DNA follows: TGTGCCAGCATTCGGACAGCGTTAATGTACAATGAGCAGTTCTTC. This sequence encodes CASIRTALMYNEQFF.

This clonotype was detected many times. The CDR3: CASSLLPSSALYEQYF. The DNA of the CDR3 is TGTGCCAGCAGCTTACTCCCCTCTTCCGCGTTATACGAGCAGTACTTC. The chain has TRBV7-8 and TRBJ2-7, with D hard to call. The CDR3 sequence is 16 residues long. Germline V gene data show CDR1 as SGHVS and CDR2 as FQNEAQ. V was clipped by 2 bases and J by 4 bases, with 18 bases between them.

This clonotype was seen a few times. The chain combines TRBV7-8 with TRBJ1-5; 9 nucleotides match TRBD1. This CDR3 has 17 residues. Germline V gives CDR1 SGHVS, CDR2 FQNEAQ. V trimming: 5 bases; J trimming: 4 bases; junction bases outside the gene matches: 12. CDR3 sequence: CASSRDRVMTVNQPQHF. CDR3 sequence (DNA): TGTGCCAGCAGCCGGGACAGGGTAATGACGGTGAATCAGCCCCAGCATTTT.